The clone carrying this TCR beta chain has a single count. Its antigen remains unidentified. The sample comes from a study of shared clonotypes between healthy human individuals. Study-wide points: The study's rarefaction showed incomplete sorted-subset sequencing despite large depth. Researchers sampled only blood; tissue repertoires likely differ.

The length of the CDR3 is 16 residues. Trimming left V 1 base short and J 2 bases short, with 16 bases between. Germline V gives CDR1 SGHRS, CDR2 YFSETQ. Original handling: Junction-only sequences without quality scores came from ImmunoSEQ, so filtering differed. Here immunoSEQ multiplex PCR was the method, and the copy in TCRdb shows in-frame clones only, minus some. V and J calls and clone size are as listed in that table; D and trimming were resolved from the DNA. The table lists roughly 1,500,000 clones, approximately 98% of them singletons. This clonotype originated in a man in his thirties or forties in good health. The chain uses TRBV5-1 and TRBJ2-7; D not certain. Material for sequencing was naive CD4+ T cells sorted from blood. Subset in this sample: CD45RA+ positively selected. The CDR3: CASSLQSGGDPYEQYF. The CDR3 DNA is TGCGCCAGCAGCTTGCAGTCTGGCGGAGACCCCTACGAGCAGTACTTC.